This passage covers 22 T cell receptor beta chains from one sample sequenced in a study of cytomegalovirus exposure and HLA in healthy donors. PCR amplification relied on 60 Vbeta primers (plus 13 Jbeta primers). Sequencing was performed with immunoSEQ multiplex PCR; in TCRdb, only in-frame clones are kept and a portion is missing. The sample has about 130,000 clones; around 81% are singletons. The sequencing sample was made of PBMCs. The receptors here all came from a woman aged 50 to 65 in good health and CMV-seronegative.

The chain employs TRBV5-1 and TRBJ2-2, with D unclear. This CDR3 region has 14 residues. The germline V and J ends were trimmed by 0 bases and 6 bases, with 9 bases remaining between them. CDR1 is SGHRS, CDR2 YFSETQ, per germline. The CDR3 bases are TGCGCCAGCAGCTTGGTTCCCAGCGCCGGGGAGCTGTTTTTT. Translating gives CASSLVPSAGELFF.

The chain carries TRBV14 and TRBJ2-7; tentative D call: TRBD1 (6 bases). The CDR3 has 17 residues. The germline V gene encodes CDR1 SGHDN and CDR2 FVKESK. With 2 bases removed from V and 0 bases from J, the gap between germline ends came to 17 bases. This chain's CDR3 is CASSQLETGHSSYEQYF. CDR3 sequence (DNA): TGTGCCAGCAGCCAATTAGAGACAGGCCACAGCTCCTACGAGCAGTACTTC.

This clone has a handful of counts. This chain joins TRBV30 and TRBJ1-3; D is possibly TRBD1 (5 bases). V was shortened by 2 bases and J by 0 bases, with 23 bases between the two germline ends. From germline, CDR1 is GTSNPN and CDR2 SVGIG (reference sequence). The CDR3 is made up of 19 amino acids. The CDR3, as DNA: TGTGCCTGGAGTAATGGGGCAGGGCAAACCTATTCCTCTGGAAACACCATATATTTT. Its protein product is CAWSNGAGQTYSSGNTIYF.

The V and J genes are TRBV7-6 and TRBJ2-7; 7 bases are a match to TRBD1. Per the germline V gene, CDR1 is SGHVS and CDR2 is FNYEAQ. The CDR3 consists of 15 residues. V shed 3 bases and J 1 base; nucleotides not matched to a gene: 6. Here the CDR3 reads CASSFGTVYSYEQYV. As DNA, the CDR3 is TGTGCCAGCAGCTTTGGGACAGTTTATTCCTACGAGCAGTACGTC.

V gene TRBV20-1 combines with J gene TRBJ2-5, with D possibly being TRBD1 (6 bases). Per the germline V gene, CDR1 is DFQATT and CDR2 is SNEGSKA (reference sequence). The CDR3 runs to 11 residues. In DNA, the CDR3 is TGCAGCGGACAGTTCCAAGAGACCCAGTACTTC. This translates into CSGQFQETQYF.

The V and J genes are TRBV25-1 and TRBJ1-2; maybe TRBD1 (5 bases). Between the trimmed V and J ends, which lost 4 bases and 8 bases, there was a span of 11 bases. The CDR3 runs to 12 residues. The germline CDR1 and CDR2 sequences are MGHDK and SYGVNS. CDR3 region: CASSGPGYGYTF. Here the CDR3 DNA reads TGTGCCAGCAGTGGCCCAGGGTACGGCTACACCTTC.

This clone appeared once. The J gene is TRBJ1-1, the V gene TRBV7-8; no firm D call. V lost 0 bases to trimming and J lost 10 bases, with 9 bases between them. Germline V gene sequence: CDR1 SGHVS, CDR2 FQNEAQ. This CDR3 has 12 residues. The CDR3 reads CASSLASGGAFF. The CDR3 coding sequence is TGTGCCAGCAGCTTAGCGTCGGGAGGAGCTTTCTTT. The full variable domain, rest sourced from reference TRBV7-8 and TRBJ1-1, is GAGVSQSPRYKVAKRGQDVALRCDPISGHVSLFWYQQALGQGPEFLTYFQNEAQLDKSGLPSDRFFAERPEGSVSTLKIQRTQQEDSAVYLCASSLASGGAFFGQGTRLTVV.

The chain couples TRBV28 to TRBJ2-7, with D possibly TRBD1 on 6 matching bases. Per the germline V gene, CDR1 is MDHEN and CDR2 is SYDVKM. This CDR3 contains 14 residues. V lost 2 bases and J lost 3, with 11 bases in between. The CDR3 DNA reads TGTGCCAGCAGTTTACCGGACAGCAGCTACGAGCAGTACTTC. Residues: CASSLPDSSYEQYF.

This clone was seen just once. The chain has TRBV4-3 and TRBJ2-7; weak D call: TRBD2 (6 bases). The ends were cut back, 1 base at V and 7 bases at J, with 14 bases in the middle. The CDR3 spans 14 residues. Germline CDR1 is LGHNA and CDR2 is YSLEER. CDR3 amino acids: CASSQAYGTGEQYF. The CDR3 nucleotides read TGCGCCAGCAGCCAAGCGTACGGGACTGGGGAGCAGTACTTC.

Only one count was recorded for this clone. The rearrangement links TRBV28 to TRBJ1-5; no clear D. The CDR3 sequence is 15 residues long. Germline CDR1 MDHEN, CDR2 SYDVKM. V was trimmed by 2 bases and J by 4 bases, leaving 12 bases between them. The CDR3 loop reads CASSLAKRLNQPQHF. In DNA form, the CDR3 reads TGTGCCAGCAGTTTAGCCAAGCGGTTAAATCAGCCCCAGCATTTT.

This clone was counted only a few times. The chain links TRBV6-1 to TRBJ1-3; possibly TRBD1 for D (5 bases). V was trimmed by 5 bases and J by 2 bases, leaving 10 bases between them. The CDR3 has 14 residues. The germline CDR1 and CDR2 sequences are MNHNS and SASEGT. CDR3 region: CASSPGFAGNTIYF. CDR3 DNA: TGTGCCAGCAGTCCAGGGTTCGCTGGAAACACCATATATTTT.

This clone was seen just once. The J gene is TRBJ1-3, the V gene TRBV7-2; D gene unclear. The CDR3 extends over 15 amino acids. The V end was cut by 4 bases, the J end by 0 bases, with 10 bases between. Germline values: CDR1 SGHTA, CDR2 FQGNSA. Written as DNA, the CDR3 is TGTGCCAGCAGCTCGAGGGTAATCTCTGGAAACACCATATATTTT. This gives the protein CASSSRVISGNTIYF.

This chain uses TRBV5-4 with TRBJ2-3; D perhaps matches TRBD2 (5 bases). Per the germline V gene, CDR1 is SGHNT and CDR2 is YYREEE (reference sequence). The CDR3 covers 14 residues. The V gene lost 2 bases and the J gene lost 7 bases, with 14 bases spanning the gap. The CDR3 region is CASSFIAGVHTQYF. CDR3 sequence (DNA): TGTGCCAGCAGCTTTATCGCCGGGGTACATACGCAGTATTTT.

The J gene is TRBJ2-1, the V gene TRBV12-5; TRBD1 matches 9 bases. This CDR3 has 16 residues. Trimming at V came to 2 bases and at J to 4 bases, leaving 6 bases not matched to a gene. The germline V gene has CDR1 LGHNT and CDR2 FRNRAP. In DNA form, the CDR3 reads TGTGCTAGTGGTTTGCCGGGACAGGGCTTTTACAATGAGCAGTTCTTC. Amino acids: CASGLPGQGFYNEQFF.

The rearrangement links TRBV18 to TRBJ1-2, with 7 bases aligning to TRBD1. The CDR3 loop spans 13 amino acids. From germline, CDR1 is KGHSH and CDR2 LQKENI. V shed 6 bases, J shed 3 bases, and the junction held 4 bases outside the gene matches. CDR3 nucleotides: TGTGCCAGCTCGCCTGGACAGGACTATGGCTACACCTTC. Amino acids: CASSPGQDYGYTF.

V usage is TRBV11-2 and J usage is TRBJ2-1; 14 bases match TRBD2. CDR1 and CDR2 from the germline V gene are SGHAT and FQNNGV. CDR3 size: 15 residues. With V trimmed by 4 bases and J by 7 bases, 3 bases remained unmatched. The CDR3 DNA reads TGTGCCAGCAGCTGGAGGACTAGCGGGGGGAATGAGCAGTTCTTC. Encoded protein: CASSWRTSGGNEQFF.

The genes are TRBV5-1 and TRBJ1-2; TRBD1 agrees at 10 bases. The V and J ends lost 7 bases and 5 bases, in that order; junction bases with no gene match: 2. CDR1 is SGHRS and CDR2 is YFSETQ in the germline V gene. This CDR3 has 12 amino acids. The CDR3 DNA reads as TGCGCCAGCGGGGGACAGGGGTATGGCTACACCTTC. It encodes CASGGQGYGYTF.

This rearrangement joins TRBV7-8 to TRBJ2-3, with 10 bases identical to TRBD1. Germline V lookup: CDR1 SGHVS, CDR2 FQNEAQ. The V and J ends lost 4 bases and 3 bases, in that order; junction bases with no gene match: 4. There are 15 residues in the CDR3. CDR3 sequence: CASSSGQGYTDTQYF. In DNA form, the CDR3 reads TGTGCCAGCAGCTCGGGACAGGGGTATACAGATACGCAGTATTTT.

This clone was seen a handful of times. This sequence joins TRBV5-4 and TRBJ1-1; 11 bases map to TRBD1. The germline V gene has CDR1 SGHNT and CDR2 YYREEE (reference sequence). V lost 4 bases, J lost 4 bases, and 3 bases stayed unmatched. CDR3 size: 14 residues. The CDR3 loop is CASSRTGGFTEAFF. The CDR3 DNA follows: TGTGCCAGCAGCCGGACAGGGGGCTTCACTGAAGCTTTCTTT.

The CDR3 nucleotides are TGCGCCAGCTGCCGGGAGGTGAAAGAGACCCAGTACTTC. Translation gives CASCREVKETQYF. The V call is TRBV5-1, the J call TRBJ2-5; 7 bases align to TRBD2. Germline V gene lookup returns CDR1 SGHRS and CDR2 YFSETQ. Trimming took 7 bases from V and 3 from J; bases not matched to a gene: 6. This CDR3 comprises 13 residues. Filled out from reference TRBV5-1 and TRBJ2-5, the complete variable domain reads KAGVTQTPRYLIKTRGQQVTLSCSPISGHRSVSWYQQTPGQGLQFLFEYFSETQRNKGNFPGRFSGRQFSNSRSEMNVSTLELGDSALYLCASCREVKETQYFGPGTRLLVL.

The chain uses TRBV5-1 and TRBJ2-3; possible D gene TRBD2, 6 bases. The CDR3 is made up of 13 amino acids. CDR1 SGHRS and CDR2 YFSETQ come from the germline V gene. V was pared by 5 bases and J by 3 bases, with 10 bases between. CDR3 coding DNA: TGCGCCAGCAGGGCCGGGGGAACAGATACGCAGTATTTT. Its protein product is CASRAGGTDTQYF.

This chain uses TRBV7-8 with TRBJ2-5, with TRBD2 matching over 15 bases. The V segment lost 5 bases and the J segment 5 bases; nucleotides outside the gene matches: 9. Germline CDR1 is SGHVS and CDR2 is FQNEAQ. The CDR3 is made up of 17 amino acids. CDR3 in amino acids: CASSTTGLAGGWETQYF. CDR3 sequence (DNA): TGTGCCAGCAGCACCACGGGACTAGCGGGAGGATGGGAGACCCAGTACTTC.